Reported below is one T cell receptor beta chain. This sample was included in a study of cytomegalovirus exposure and HLA in healthy donors. From germline, CDR1 is GTSNPN and CDR2 SVGIG (reference sequence). The V gene lost 2 bases and the J gene lost 3 bases, with 8 bases spanning the gap. The CDR3 spans 13 residues. A multiplex PCR was run with 60 Vbeta primers and 13 Jbeta primers. Sequencing was performed with immunoSEQ multiplex PCR; in TCRdb, only in-frame clones are kept and a portion is missing. The sample lists more than 80,000 clones; roughly 70% were seen once. This receptor was taken from a man aged 45-65 years in good health and CMV-seronegative. The sequenced sample was PBMCs. This chain joins TRBV30 and TRBJ1-5; a weak D match, TRBD1 (6 bases). The CDR3 is CAWSRDNNQPQHF. The DNA of the CDR3 is TGTGCCTGGAGTCGGGACAACAATCAGCCCCAGCATTTT.